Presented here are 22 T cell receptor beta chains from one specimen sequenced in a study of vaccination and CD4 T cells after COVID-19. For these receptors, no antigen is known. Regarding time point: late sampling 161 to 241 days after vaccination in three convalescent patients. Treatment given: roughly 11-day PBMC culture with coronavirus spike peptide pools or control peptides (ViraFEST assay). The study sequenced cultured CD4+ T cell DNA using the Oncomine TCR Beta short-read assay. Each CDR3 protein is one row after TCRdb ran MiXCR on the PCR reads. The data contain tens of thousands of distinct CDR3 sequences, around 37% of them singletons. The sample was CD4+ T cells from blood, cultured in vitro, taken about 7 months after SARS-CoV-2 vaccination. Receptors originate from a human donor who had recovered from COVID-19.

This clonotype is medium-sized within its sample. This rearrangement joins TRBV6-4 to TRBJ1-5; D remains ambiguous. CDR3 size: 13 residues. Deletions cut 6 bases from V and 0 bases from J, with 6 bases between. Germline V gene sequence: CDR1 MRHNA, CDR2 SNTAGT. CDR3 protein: CASSRDSNQPQHF. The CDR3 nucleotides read TGTGCCAGCAGCAGAGATAGCAATCAGCCCCAGCATTTT.

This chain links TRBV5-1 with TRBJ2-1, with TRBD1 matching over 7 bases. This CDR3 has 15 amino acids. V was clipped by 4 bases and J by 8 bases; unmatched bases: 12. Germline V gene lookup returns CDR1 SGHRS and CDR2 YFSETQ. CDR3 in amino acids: CASSGRGSLSDEQFF. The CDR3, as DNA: TGCGCCAGCAGCGGCAGGGGGTCCCTCTCCGATGAGCAGTTCTTC.

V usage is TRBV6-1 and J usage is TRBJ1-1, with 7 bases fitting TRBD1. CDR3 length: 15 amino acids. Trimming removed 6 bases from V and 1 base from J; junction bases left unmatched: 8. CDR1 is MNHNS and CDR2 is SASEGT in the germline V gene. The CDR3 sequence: CASSHPGQQNTEAFF. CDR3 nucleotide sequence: TGTGCCAGCAGCCACCCGGGACAGCAGAACACTGAAGCTTTCTTT.

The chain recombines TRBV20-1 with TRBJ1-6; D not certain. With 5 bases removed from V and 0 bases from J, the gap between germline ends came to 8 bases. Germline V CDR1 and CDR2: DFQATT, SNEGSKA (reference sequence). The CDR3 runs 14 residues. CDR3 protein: CSARPSSYNSPLHF. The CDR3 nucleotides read TGCAGTGCTCGGCCGAGCTCCTATAATTCACCCCTCCACTTT.

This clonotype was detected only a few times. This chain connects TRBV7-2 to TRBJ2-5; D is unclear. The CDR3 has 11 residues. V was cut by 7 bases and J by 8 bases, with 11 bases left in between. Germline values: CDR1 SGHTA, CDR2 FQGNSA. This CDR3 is CASTEYNTQYF. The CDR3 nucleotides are TGTGCCAGCACCGAATATAATACCCAGTACTTC.

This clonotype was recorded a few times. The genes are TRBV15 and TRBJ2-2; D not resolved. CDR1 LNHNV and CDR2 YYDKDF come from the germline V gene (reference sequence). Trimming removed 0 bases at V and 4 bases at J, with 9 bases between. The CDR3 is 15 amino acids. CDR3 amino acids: CATSRDDKFTGELFF. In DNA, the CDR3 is TGTGCCACCAGCAGAGATGACAAGTTCACCGGGGAGCTGTTTTTT.

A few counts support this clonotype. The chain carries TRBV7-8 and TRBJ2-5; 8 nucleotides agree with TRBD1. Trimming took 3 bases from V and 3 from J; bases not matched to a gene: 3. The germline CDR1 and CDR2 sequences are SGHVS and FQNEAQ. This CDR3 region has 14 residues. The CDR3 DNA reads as TGTGCCAGCAGCTTGGACAGGGTTGAAGAGACCCAGTACTTC. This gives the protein CASSLDRVEETQYF.

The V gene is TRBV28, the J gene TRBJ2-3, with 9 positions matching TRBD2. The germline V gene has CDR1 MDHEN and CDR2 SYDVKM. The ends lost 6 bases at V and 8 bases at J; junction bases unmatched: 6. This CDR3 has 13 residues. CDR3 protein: CASRFSGRGTQYF. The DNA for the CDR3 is TGTGCCAGCAGGTTTAGCGGGAGAGGTACGCAGTATTTT.

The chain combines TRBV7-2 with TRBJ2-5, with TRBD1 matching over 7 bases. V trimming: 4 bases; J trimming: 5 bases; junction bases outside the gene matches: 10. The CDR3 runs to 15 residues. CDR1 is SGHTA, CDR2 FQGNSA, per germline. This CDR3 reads CASSSQGQIGETQYF. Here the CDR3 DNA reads TGTGCCAGCAGCTCGCAGGGACAGATCGGGGAGACCCAGTACTTC.

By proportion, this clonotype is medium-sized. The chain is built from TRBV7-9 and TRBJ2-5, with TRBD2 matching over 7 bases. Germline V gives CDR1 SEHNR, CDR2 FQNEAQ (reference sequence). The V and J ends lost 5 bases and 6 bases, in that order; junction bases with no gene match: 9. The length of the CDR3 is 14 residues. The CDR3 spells CASSKSGGIQTQYF. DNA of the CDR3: TGTGCCAGCAGCAAATCCGGGGGGATCCAGACCCAGTACTTC.

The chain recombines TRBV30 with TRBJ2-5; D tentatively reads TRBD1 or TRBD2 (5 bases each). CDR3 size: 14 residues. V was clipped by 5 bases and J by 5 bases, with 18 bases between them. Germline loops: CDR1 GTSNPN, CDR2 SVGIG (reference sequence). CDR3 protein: CAWSRDGGGETQYF. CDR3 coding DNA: TGTGCCTGGTCTCGGGACGGCGGCGGGGAGACCCAGTACTTC.

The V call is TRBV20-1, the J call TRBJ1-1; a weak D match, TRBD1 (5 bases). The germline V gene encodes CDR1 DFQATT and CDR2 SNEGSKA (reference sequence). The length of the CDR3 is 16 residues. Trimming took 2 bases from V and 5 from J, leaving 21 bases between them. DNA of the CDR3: TGCAGTGCTAGAATTCCCGGCGGCGGGGGTCGGACTGAAGCTTTCTTT. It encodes CSARIPGGGGRTEAFF.

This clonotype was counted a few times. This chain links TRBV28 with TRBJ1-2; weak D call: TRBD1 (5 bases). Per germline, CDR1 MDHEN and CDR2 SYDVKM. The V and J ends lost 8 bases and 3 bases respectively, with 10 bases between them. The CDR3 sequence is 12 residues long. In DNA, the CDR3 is TGTGCCAGCCACAGGAGGGACTATGGCTACACCTTC. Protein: CASHRRDYGYTF.

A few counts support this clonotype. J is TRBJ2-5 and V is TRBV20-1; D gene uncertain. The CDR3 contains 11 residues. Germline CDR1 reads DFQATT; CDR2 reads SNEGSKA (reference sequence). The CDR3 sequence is CSKDQQETQYF. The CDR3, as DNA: TGCTCGAAGGACCAGCAAGAGACCCAGTACTTC.

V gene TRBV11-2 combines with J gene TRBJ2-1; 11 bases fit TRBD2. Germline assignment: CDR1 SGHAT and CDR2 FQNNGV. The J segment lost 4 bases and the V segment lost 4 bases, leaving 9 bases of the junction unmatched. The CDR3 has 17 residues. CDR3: CASSSWKLAGAYNEQFF. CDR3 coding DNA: TGTGCCAGCAGCTCTTGGAAACTAGCGGGAGCTTACAATGAGCAGTTCTTC.

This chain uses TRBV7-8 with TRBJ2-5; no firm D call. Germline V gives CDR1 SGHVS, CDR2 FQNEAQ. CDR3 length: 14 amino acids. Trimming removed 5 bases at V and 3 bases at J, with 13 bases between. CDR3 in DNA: TGTGCCAGCAGCGCGAAGACGGAAAAAGAGACCCAGTACTTC. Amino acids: CASSAKTEKETQYF.

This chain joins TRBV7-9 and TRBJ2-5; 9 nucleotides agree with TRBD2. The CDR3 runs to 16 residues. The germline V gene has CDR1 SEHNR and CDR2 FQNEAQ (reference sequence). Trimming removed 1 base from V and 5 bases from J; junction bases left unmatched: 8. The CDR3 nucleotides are TGTGCCAGCAGCTTAGGGGCTAGCGGGACTGGGGAGACCCAGTACTTC. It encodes CASSLGASGTGETQYF.

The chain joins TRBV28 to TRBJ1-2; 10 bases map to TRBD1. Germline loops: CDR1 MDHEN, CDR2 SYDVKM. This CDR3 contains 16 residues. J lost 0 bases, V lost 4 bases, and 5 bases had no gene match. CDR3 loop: CASSSTGTGANYGYTF. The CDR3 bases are TGTGCCAGCAGTTCCACCGGGACAGGGGCTAACTATGGCTACACCTTC.

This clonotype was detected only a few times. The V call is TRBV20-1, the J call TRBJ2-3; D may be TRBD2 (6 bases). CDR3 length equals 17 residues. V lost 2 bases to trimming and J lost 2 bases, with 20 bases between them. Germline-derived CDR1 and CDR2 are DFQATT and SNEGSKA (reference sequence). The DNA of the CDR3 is TGCAGTGCTAGAACCCCGGGAGCCTCAGGCATCACAGATACGCAGTATTTT. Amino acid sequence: CSARTPGASGITDTQYF.

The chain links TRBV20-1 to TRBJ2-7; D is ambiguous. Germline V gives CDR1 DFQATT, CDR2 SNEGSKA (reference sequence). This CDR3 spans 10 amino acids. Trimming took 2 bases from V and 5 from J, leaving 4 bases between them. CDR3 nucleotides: TGCAGTGCTAGACGAGACGAGCAGTACTTC. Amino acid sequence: CSARRDEQYF.

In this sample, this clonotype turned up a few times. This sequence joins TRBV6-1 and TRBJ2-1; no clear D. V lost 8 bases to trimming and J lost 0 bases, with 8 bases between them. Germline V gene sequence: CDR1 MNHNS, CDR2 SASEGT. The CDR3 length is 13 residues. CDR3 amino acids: CASGADSYNEQFF. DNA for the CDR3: TGTGCCAGCGGAGCTGACTCCTACAATGAGCAGTTCTTC.

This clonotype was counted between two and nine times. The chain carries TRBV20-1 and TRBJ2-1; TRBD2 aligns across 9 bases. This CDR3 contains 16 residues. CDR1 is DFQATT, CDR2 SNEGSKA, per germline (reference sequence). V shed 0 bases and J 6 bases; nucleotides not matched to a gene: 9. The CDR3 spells CSARDLGGRAPNEQFF. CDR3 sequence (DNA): TGCAGTGCTAGAGATCTCGGCGGGAGGGCCCCCAATGAGCAGTTCTTC.